This T cell receptor beta chain originates from a study of CD8 T cells in ankylosing spondylitis. Broader study findings: Typical of ankylosing spondylitis blood, it appeared, was a TCR beta motif of under 10 highly homologous variants. Enrichment of disease-linked clones was reportedly significant in matched ankylosing spondylitis synovial fluid.

Only a few counts were recorded for this clonotype. Its antigen is undetermined. Germline V gene data show CDR1 as DFQATT and CDR2 as SNEGSKA (reference sequence). Trimming pared 2 bases from V and 6 bases from J, leaving 13 bases between. The CDR3 runs 13 residues. TCRdb reprocessed the 5' RACE reads with MiXCR, giving one entry per CDR3 protein. The sample carries approximately 300,000 distinct CDR3 sequences, over 15% recorded once. The source is a male donor with ankylosing spondylitis or in good health (not recorded which). Sequencing was carried out using blood, either unsorted or a sorted T cell fraction (not recorded which). This sequence joins TRBV20-1 and TRBJ1-1, with a weak D call TRBD1 (5 bases). CDR3 protein: CSARQGDWSEAFF. DNA of the CDR3: TGCAGTGCTAGACAGGGCGATTGGTCTGAAGCTTTCTTT.